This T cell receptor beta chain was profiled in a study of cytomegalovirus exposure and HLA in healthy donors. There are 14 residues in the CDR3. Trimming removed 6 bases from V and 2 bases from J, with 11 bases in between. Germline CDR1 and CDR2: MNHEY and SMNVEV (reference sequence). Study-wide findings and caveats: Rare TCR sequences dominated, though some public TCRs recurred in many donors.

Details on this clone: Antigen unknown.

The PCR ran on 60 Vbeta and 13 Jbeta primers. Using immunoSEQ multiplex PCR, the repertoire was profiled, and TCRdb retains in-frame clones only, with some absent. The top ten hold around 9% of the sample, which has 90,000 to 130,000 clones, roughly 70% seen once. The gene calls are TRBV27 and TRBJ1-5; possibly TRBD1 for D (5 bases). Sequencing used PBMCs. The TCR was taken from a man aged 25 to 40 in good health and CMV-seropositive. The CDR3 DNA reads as TGTGCCAGCAGCGCTATACAGGGCAATCAGCCCCAGCATTTT. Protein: CASSAIQGNQPQHF.